The 27 T cell receptor beta chains reported below all come from one sample, sequenced in a study of human versus mouse CDR3 diversity and MHC coevolution. TCRdb keeps only in-frame clones here, not all; method: immunoSEQ multiplex PCR. This sample yields about 77,000 clones, of which roughly 90% are seen a single time; about 0.15% belongs to the top ten. The specimen was naive CD4+ T cells from blood. Subset noted: CD45RO-negative CD62L-positive naive CD4 T cells. Every receptor here comes from a person between 25 and 70 years old in good health.

The gene calls are TRBV5-6 and TRBJ1-1; the D gene is possibly TRBD1 (6 bases). The CDR3 loop spans 15 amino acids. Germline V lookup: CDR1 SGHDT, CDR2 YYEEEE. Trimming cost V 3 bases and J 2 bases, with 14 bases left between them. In nucleotides, the CDR3 is TGTGCCAGCAGCTCCTCCCGGGGGGCTAACACTGAAGCTTTCTTT. Translating it yields CASSSSRGANTEAFF.

DNA of the CDR3: TGTGCCAGCAGTTTATCGAGCGGGGGGGCGCATGAGCAGTTCTTC. It encodes CASSLSSGGAHEQFF. The chain uses TRBV27 and TRBJ2-1; TRBD2 agrees at 10 bases. The CDR3 consists of 15 residues. The V gene's germline CDR1 is MNHEY and CDR2 SMNVEV (reference sequence). V gave up 0 bases and J gave up 8 bases; unmatched junction bases: 4.

The chain uses TRBV7-9 and TRBJ2-3, with TRBD2 matching over 10 bases. CDR1 is SEHNR, CDR2 FQNEAQ, per germline (reference sequence). The trim removed 5 bases at V and 5 bases at J, leaving 7 bases unmatched. The CDR3 has 15 amino acids. Here the CDR3 reads CASSLSSGSGDTQYF. In DNA, the CDR3 is TGTGCCAGCAGCCTCTCTAGCGGGAGCGGAGATACGCAGTATTTT.

The V gene is TRBV4-1, the J gene TRBJ2-7, with a weak D call TRBD2 (5 bases). V dropped 5 bases and J dropped 2 bases, with 13 bases sitting between them. Germline-derived CDR1 and CDR2 are MGHRA and YSYEKL. This CDR3 region has 14 residues. The CDR3 nucleotides are TGCGCCAGCAGCTGGGAGTATCCAACCTACGAGCAGTACTTC. Its protein product is CASSWEYPTYEQYF.

This chain links TRBV2 with TRBJ1-1, with D perhaps TRBD1 (5 bases). Trimming removed 4 bases from V and 1 base from J, with 7 bases in between. The germline V gene encodes CDR1 SNHLY and CDR2 FYNNEI. The CDR3 loop spans 13 amino acids. In nucleotides, the CDR3 is TGTGCCAGCAGTGCCAGGGAGAACACTGAAGCTTTCTTT. Its protein product is CASSARENTEAFF.

The chain is built from TRBV4-1 and TRBJ2-3; 12 nucleotides line up with TRBD2. The CDR3 runs to 17 residues. V was pared by 0 bases and J by 6 bases, with 7 bases of the junction left unmatched. CDR1 MGHRA and CDR2 YSYEKL come from the germline V gene. DNA for the CDR3: TGCGCCAGCAGCCAAGATGGGGCTAGCGGGAGGGGGGATACGCAGTATTTT. This encodes CASSQDGASGRGDTQYF.

V usage is TRBV7-2 and J usage is TRBJ2-1; TRBD2 matches at 14 bases. The germline gives CDR1 SGHTA, CDR2 FQGNSA. Trimming removed 5 bases from V and 6 bases from J; junction bases left unmatched: 12. The CDR3 has 18 amino acids. The CDR3 DNA follows: TGTGCCAGCAGCCTAGGCCTGACCGGGACTAGCGGGGGCAATGAGCAGTTCTTC. Its protein is CASSLGLTGTSGGNEQFF. The entire variable domain, with the rest obtained from reference TRBV7-2 and TRBJ2-1, is as follows: GAGVSQSPSNKVTEKGKDVELRCDPISGHTALYWYRQSLGQGLEFLIYFQGNSAPDKSGLPSDRFSAERTGGSVSTLTIQRTQQEDSAVYLCASSLGLTGTSGGNEQFFGPGTRLTVL.

This clone was counted once. V is TRBV6-1 and J is TRBJ1-5; D call uncertain. V lost 10 bases and J 3 bases, leaving 13 bases between the germline ends. This CDR3 region has 13 residues. Germline values: CDR1 MNHNS, CDR2 SASEGT. CDR3 sequence (DNA): TGTGCCATCGCAGCAGGATTCAATCAGCCCCAGCATTTT. Translating gives CAIAAGFNQPQHF.

V is TRBV5-1 and J is TRBJ2-7, with 10 positions matching TRBD1. V shed 10 bases and J 3 bases; nucleotides not matched to a gene: 10. Germline lookup yields CDR1 SGHRS and CDR2 YFSETQ. The length of the CDR3 is 14 residues. The CDR3 sequence is CAAKNRDRGYEQYF. The DNA for the CDR3 is TGCGCCGCCAAAAACCGGGACAGGGGCTACGAGCAGTACTTC. Using reference TRBV5-1 and TRBJ2-7 for the parts outside the CDR3, the full variable domain is KAGVTQTPRYLIKTRGQQVTLSCSPISGHRSVSWYQQTPGQGLQFLFEYFSETQRNKGNFPGRFSGRQFSNSRSEMNVSTLELGDSALYLCAAKNRDRGYEQYFGPGTRLTVT.

CDR3 in amino acids: CASSLPGQHYGYTF. In nucleotides, the CDR3 is TGTGCCAGCAGCTTGCCCGGACAGCACTATGGCTACACCTTC. V gene TRBV5-5 combines with J gene TRBJ1-2; maybe TRBD1 (6 bases). The V gene's germline CDR1 is SGHKS and CDR2 YYEKEE (reference sequence). V was pared by 1 base and J by 3 bases, with 10 bases between. There are 14 residues in the CDR3.

CDR3 in DNA: TGTGCCAGCAGCCCTACAGGGATTGCGTTATATGGCTACACCTTC. This gives the protein CASSPTGIALYGYTF. The chain combines TRBV7-8 with TRBJ1-2; tentative D call: TRBD1 (6 bases). The CDR3 is 15 amino acids. V lost 5 bases and J 5 bases, leaving 18 bases between the germline ends. Germline V lookup: CDR1 SGHVS, CDR2 FQNEAQ.

CDR3 sequence reads: CAWKRGLSGRVLQETQYF. The CDR3 DNA reads TGTGCCTGGAAACGGGGTCTTAGCGGGAGGGTTCTACAAGAGACCCAGTACTTC. The chain has TRBV30 and TRBJ2-5, with 11 bases that match TRBD2. The length of the CDR3 is 18 residues. Germline values: CDR1 GTSNPN, CDR2 SVGIG (reference sequence). Germline trimming cut 4 bases from V and 2 bases from J; bases unmatched to any gene: 15.

V and J are TRBV19 and TRBJ2-1; 7 positions match TRBD2. CDR3 length equals 15 residues. With 4 bases clipped from V and 4 bases from J, the junction kept 7 bases outside the gene matches. Germline V gene sequence: CDR1 LNHDA, CDR2 SQIVND (reference sequence). The CDR3 bases are TGTGCCAGTAGTACGGTAGCGGGCGTGTACAATGAGCAGTTCTTC. It yields the protein CASSTVAGVYNEQFF.

The rearrangement joins TRBV5-1 to TRBJ2-7; TRBD1 matches at 10 bases. This CDR3 comprises 13 residues. Germline lookup yields CDR1 SGHRS and CDR2 YFSETQ. With 7 bases clipped from V and 6 bases from J, the junction kept 7 bases outside the gene matches. The CDR3 sequence: CASSDRGIGEQYF. The CDR3 DNA follows: TGCGCCAGCTCGGACAGGGGGATTGGCGAGCAGTACTTC.

The rearrangement uses TRBV7-3 and TRBJ1-5, with D uncertain. Germline loops: CDR1 SGHTA, CDR2 FQGTGA. CDR3 length: 13 residues. V was shortened by 4 bases and J by 7 bases, with 11 bases between the two germline ends. The CDR3 here is CASSSQSGQPQHF. CDR3 coding DNA: TGTGCCAGCAGCTCCCAGTCAGGACAGCCCCAGCATTTT.

CDR3 DNA sequence: TGTGCCAGCAGGTACCGGGACAGGGGTGTGACAGATACGCAGTATTTT. It codes for CASRYRDRGVTDTQYF. This chain links TRBV6-5 with TRBJ2-3; the match to TRBD1 covers 10 bases. The ends lost 6 bases at V and 3 bases at J; junction bases unmatched: 9. CDR1 and CDR2 from the germline V gene are MNHEY and SVGAGI. The CDR3 has 16 amino acids.

V gene TRBV4-1 combines with J gene TRBJ2-7; 8 bases match TRBD1. The V segment lost 4 bases and the J segment 0 bases; nucleotides outside the gene matches: 5. The CDR3 is 15 residues long. Germline lookup yields CDR1 MGHRA and CDR2 YSYEKL. CDR3 sequence: CASSPGQGSSYEQYF. The DNA for the CDR3 is TGCGCCAGCAGCCCCGGACAGGGTAGCTCCTACGAGCAGTACTTC.

The chain links TRBV27 to TRBJ1-1; D is undetermined. CDR3 length: 14 residues. V lost 1 base and J 4 bases, leaving 10 bases between the germline ends. CDR1 MNHEY and CDR2 SMNVEV come from the germline V gene (reference sequence). For the CDR3, the DNA is TGTGCCAGCAGTTTATACGAGGGATCCACTGAAGCTTTCTTT. The encoded protein is CASSLYEGSTEAFF.

The V and J genes are TRBV29-1 and TRBJ1-2, with TRBD1 identical over 8 bases. The CDR3 is 16 amino acids. Germline values: CDR1 SQVTM, CDR2 ANQGSEA. V was clipped by 3 bases and J by 2 bases; unmatched bases: 11. Here the CDR3 reads CSVDYHPGGSNYGYTF. As DNA, the CDR3 is TGCAGCGTTGACTACCACCCAGGGGGCAGCAACTATGGCTACACCTTC.

The chain recombines TRBV19 with TRBJ1-3; 10 bases fit TRBD1. J lost 5 bases, V lost 10 bases, and 5 bases had no gene match. Germline loops: CDR1 LNHDA, CDR2 SQIVND (reference sequence). The CDR3 is 13 residues long. For the CDR3, the DNA is TGTGCCACTAGGGACAGGGGCAGAAACACCATATATTTT. Translated, it gives CATRDRGRNTIYF.

This clone was seen just once. The chain is built from TRBV29-1 and TRBJ1-1, with 7 bases identical to TRBD1. Germline lookup yields CDR1 SQVTM and CDR2 ANQGSEA. J gave up 5 bases and V 4 bases, and 10 bases lay outside the gene matches. This CDR3 region has 14 residues. Here the CDR3 reads CSVVGGRRGTEAFF. The CDR3 region has the DNA TGCAGCGTTGTAGGGGGCCGCCGGGGGACTGAAGCTTTCTTT.

This chain uses TRBV4-1 with TRBJ1-1; TRBD1 might be the D (6 bases). Germline V lookup: CDR1 MGHRA, CDR2 YSYEKL. The CDR3 has 15 amino acids. The V end lost 1 base, the J end lost 1 base, and 10 bases lay between the germline ends. The DNA for the CDR3 is TGCGCCAGCAGCCAAGTTGGACAGAGGAACACTGAAGCTTTCTTT. Translated: CASSQVGQRNTEAFF.

This rearrangement joins TRBV30 to TRBJ1-2, with D tentatively TRBD1 (5 bases). CDR1 is GTSNPN, CDR2 SVGIG, per germline (reference sequence). The CDR3 is 12 residues long. The V gene lost 1 base and the J gene lost 4 bases, with 7 bases spanning the gap. The CDR3 region is CAWSDQGYGYTF. The CDR3 DNA sequence: TGTGCCTGGAGTGATCAGGGCTATGGCTACACCTTC.

This clone is a singleton in its sample. The chain has TRBV5-4 and TRBJ1-4; tentatively, D is TRBD1 (5 bases). This CDR3 is 14 amino acids long. The V and J ends lost 5 bases and 8 bases respectively, with 16 bases between them. In germline, CDR1 is SGHNT, CDR2 YYREEE (reference sequence). The CDR3 region is CASSGGGGKEKLFF. Here the CDR3 DNA reads TGTGCCAGCAGTGGGGGTGGAGGGAAGGAAAAACTGTTTTTT.

With respect to this clone: Other DNA sequences in the sample encode the same CDR3. The chain uses TRBV18 and TRBJ1-2; 7 bases are a match to TRBD1. This CDR3 contains 14 residues. Germline values: CDR1 KGHSH, CDR2 LQKENI. Germline trimming cut 3 bases from V and 3 bases from J; bases unmatched to any gene: 4. The CDR3 loop is CASSPLDRDYGYTF. The DNA of the CDR3 is TGTGCCAGCTCACCCCTCGACAGGGACTATGGCTACACCTTC.

This clone has just one count. V and J are TRBV2 and TRBJ2-3, with D tentatively TRBD2 (5 bases). Germline CDR1 reads SNHLY; CDR2 reads FYNNEI. This CDR3 region has 15 residues. V was trimmed by 4 bases and J by 4 bases, leaving 15 bases between them. The DNA for the CDR3 is TGTGCCAGCAGTGCAAGACTACCAAAGCCAGATACGCAGTATTTT. Protein sequence: CASSARLPKPDTQYF.

CDR3 residues: CASSVGTSGTGELFF. CDR3 sequence (DNA): TGTGCCAGCAGCGTTGGGACTAGCGGGACCGGGGAGCTGTTTTTT. The V and J genes are TRBV9 and TRBJ2-2; 12 bases agree with TRBD2. The germline V gene has CDR1 SGDLS and CDR2 YYNGEE. Trimming took 2 bases from V and 5 from J; bases not matched to a gene: 1. CDR3 length equals 15 residues.